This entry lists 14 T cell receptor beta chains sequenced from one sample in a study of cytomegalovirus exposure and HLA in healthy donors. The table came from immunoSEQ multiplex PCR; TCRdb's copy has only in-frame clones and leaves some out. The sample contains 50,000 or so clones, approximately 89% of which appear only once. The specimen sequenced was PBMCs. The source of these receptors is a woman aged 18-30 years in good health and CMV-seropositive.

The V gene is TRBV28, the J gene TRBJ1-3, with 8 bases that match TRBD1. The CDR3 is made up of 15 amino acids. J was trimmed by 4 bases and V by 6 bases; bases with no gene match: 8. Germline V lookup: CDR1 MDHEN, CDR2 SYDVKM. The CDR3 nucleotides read TGTGCCAGCAGCCGGACAGGGTACGGGGGAAACACCATATATTTT. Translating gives CASSRTGYGGNTIYF.

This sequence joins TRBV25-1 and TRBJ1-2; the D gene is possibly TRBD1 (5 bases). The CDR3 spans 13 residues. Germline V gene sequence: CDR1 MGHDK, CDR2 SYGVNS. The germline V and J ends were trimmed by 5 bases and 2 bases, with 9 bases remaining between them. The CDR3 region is CASSQGPNYGYTF. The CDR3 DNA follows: TGTGCCAGCAGTCAGGGCCCCAACTATGGCTACACCTTC.

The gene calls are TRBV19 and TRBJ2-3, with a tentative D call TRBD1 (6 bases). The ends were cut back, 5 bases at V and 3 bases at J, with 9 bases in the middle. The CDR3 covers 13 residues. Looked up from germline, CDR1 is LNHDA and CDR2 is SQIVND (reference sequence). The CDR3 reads CASSATGTDTQYF. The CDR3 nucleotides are TGTGCCAGTAGTGCCACAGGGACAGATACGCAGTATTTT. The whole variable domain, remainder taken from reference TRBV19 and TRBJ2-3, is DGGITQSPKYLFRKEGQNVTLSCEQNLNHDAMYWYRQDPGQGLRLIYYSQIVNDFQKGDIAEGYSVSREKKESFPLTVTSAQKNPTAFYLCASSATGTDTQYFGPGTRLTVL.

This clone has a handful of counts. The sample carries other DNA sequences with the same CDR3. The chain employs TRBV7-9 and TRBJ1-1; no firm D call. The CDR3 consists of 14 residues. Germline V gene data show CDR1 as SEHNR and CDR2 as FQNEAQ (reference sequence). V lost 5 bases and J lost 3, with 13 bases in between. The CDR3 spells CASSPGTGYTEAFF. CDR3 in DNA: TGTGCCAGCAGCCCAGGAACGGGGTACACTGAAGCTTTCTTT. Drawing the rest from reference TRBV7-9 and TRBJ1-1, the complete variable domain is DTGVSQNPRHKITKRGQNVTFRCDPISEHNRLYWYRQTLGQGPEFLTYFQNEAQLEKSRLLSDRFSAERPKGSFSTLEIQRTEQGDSAMYLCASSPGTGYTEAFFGQGTRLTVV.

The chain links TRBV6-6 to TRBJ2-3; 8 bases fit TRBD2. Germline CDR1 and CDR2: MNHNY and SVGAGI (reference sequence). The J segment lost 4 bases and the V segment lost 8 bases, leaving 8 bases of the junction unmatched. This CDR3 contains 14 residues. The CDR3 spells CASAPGGEADTQYF. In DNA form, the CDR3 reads TGTGCCAGCGCTCCCGGGGGGGAGGCAGATACGCAGTATTTT.

This CDR3 is CASSIREFLDEQFF. CDR3 sequence (DNA): TGTGCCAGTAGTATCCGGGAGTTCCTGGATGAGCAGTTCTTC. This sequence joins TRBV19 and TRBJ2-1; D might be TRBD2 (6 bases). The germline CDR1 and CDR2 sequences are LNHDA and SQIVND (reference sequence). Trimming stripped 3 bases from V and 8 bases from J, with 14 bases between. The CDR3 runs to 14 residues.

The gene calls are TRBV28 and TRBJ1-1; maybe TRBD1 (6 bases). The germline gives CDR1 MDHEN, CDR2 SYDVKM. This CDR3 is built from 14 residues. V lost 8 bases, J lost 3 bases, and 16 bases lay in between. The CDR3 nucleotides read TGTGCCAGCGGAAAGGGGGGGAGGTACACTGAAGCTTTCTTT. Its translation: CASGKGGRYTEAFF.

The CDR3: CASSLTPGQGKDIQYF. CDR3 DNA sequence: TGTGCCAGCAGTTTGACCCCGGGACAGGGTAAGGACATTCAGTACTTC. The chain is built from TRBV28 and TRBJ2-4; 9 bases agree with TRBD1. This CDR3 spans 16 amino acids. V shed 3 bases and J 8 bases; nucleotides not matched to a gene: 11. Germline V gene data show CDR1 as MDHEN and CDR2 as SYDVKM. The whole variable domain, filled in from reference TRBV28 and TRBJ2-4, reads DVKVTQSSRYLVKRTGEKVFLECVQDMDHENMFWYRQDPGLGLRLIYFSYDVKMKEKGDIPEGYSVSREKKERFSLILESASTNQTSMYLCASSLTPGQGKDIQYFGAGTRLSVL.

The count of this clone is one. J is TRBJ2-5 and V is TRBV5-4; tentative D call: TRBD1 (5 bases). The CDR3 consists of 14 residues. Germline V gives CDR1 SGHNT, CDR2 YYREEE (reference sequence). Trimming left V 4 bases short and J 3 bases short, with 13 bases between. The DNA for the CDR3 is TGTGCCAGCAGCGCGACAGTGGCGGAAGAGACCCAGTACTTC. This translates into CASSATVAEETQYF.

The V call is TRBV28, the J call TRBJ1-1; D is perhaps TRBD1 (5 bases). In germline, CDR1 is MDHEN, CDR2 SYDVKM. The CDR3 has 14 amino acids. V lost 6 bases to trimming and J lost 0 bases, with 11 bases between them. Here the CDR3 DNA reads TGTGCCAGCAGAGACAGCTTAATGAACACTGAAGCTTTCTTT. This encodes CASRDSLMNTEAFF.

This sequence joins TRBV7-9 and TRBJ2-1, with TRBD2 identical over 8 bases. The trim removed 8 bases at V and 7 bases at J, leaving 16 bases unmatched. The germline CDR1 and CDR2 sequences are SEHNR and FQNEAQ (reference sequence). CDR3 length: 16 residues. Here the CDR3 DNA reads TGTGCCAGCGCCCCTCGGGCCGCGGGGGGTGCTAATGAGCAGTTCTTC. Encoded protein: CASAPRAAGGANEQFF.

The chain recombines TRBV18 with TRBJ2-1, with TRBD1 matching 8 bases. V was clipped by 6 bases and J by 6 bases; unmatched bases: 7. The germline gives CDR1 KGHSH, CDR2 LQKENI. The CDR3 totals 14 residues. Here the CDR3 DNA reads TGTGCCAGCTCCTTGACAGGGGAGGCCAATGAGCAGTTCTTC. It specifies CASSLTGEANEQFF.

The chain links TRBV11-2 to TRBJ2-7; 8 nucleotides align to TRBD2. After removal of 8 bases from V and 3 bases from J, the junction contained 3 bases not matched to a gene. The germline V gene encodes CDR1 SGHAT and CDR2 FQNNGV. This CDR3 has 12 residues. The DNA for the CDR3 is TGTGCCAGCGGGCGGGGGGTCTACGAGCAGTACTTC. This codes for CASGRGVYEQYF.

The CDR3 nucleotides are TGTGCCAGCGATACCCCCGGACAGGGAGTTGAGACTGAAGCTTTCTTT. Protein: CASDTPGQGVETEAFF. V gene TRBV6-6 combines with J gene TRBJ1-1, with 8 bases that match TRBD1. Trimming took 8 bases from V and 5 from J; bases not matched to a gene: 16. CDR1 is MNHNY and CDR2 is SVGAGI in the germline V gene (reference sequence). The CDR3 is 16 amino acids.